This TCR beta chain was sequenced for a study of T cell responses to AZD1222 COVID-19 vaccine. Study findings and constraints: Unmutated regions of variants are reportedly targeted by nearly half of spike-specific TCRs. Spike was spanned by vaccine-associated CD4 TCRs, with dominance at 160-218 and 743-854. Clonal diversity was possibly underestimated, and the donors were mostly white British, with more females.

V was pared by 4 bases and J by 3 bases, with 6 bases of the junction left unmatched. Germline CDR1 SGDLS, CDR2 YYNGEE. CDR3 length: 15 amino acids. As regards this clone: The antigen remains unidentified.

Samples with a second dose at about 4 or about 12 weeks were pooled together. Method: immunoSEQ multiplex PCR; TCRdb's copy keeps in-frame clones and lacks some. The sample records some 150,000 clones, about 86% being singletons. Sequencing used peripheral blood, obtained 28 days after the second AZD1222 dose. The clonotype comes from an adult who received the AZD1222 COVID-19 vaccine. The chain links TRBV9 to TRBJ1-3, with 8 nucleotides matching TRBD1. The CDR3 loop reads CASSPQGAGGNTIYF. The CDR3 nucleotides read TGTGCCAGCAGCCCTCAGGGGGCCGGTGGAAACACCATATATTTT.